Below are 6 T cell receptor beta chains sequenced from a single sample in a study of cytomegalovirus exposure and HLA in healthy donors (TCRdb year 2017). Libraries were made using the immunoSEQ multiplex PCR assay. For the multiplex PCR, a mixture combining 60 forward primers for TCR Vbeta segments and 13 reverse primers for TCR Jbeta segments was used. TCRdb retrieved this table from immuneACCESS and kept in-frame rearrangements only. Not all clones are present; in checked studies, unresolved V genes account for under half, and no reason is known for the remainder. The table for this sample lists fewer than 150,000 clones; over 65% of them were counted only once. The ten largest clones add up to approximately 1.8% of the sample. Sequencing was performed on PBMCs. The receptors stem from a woman aged 25 to 39 in good health and CMV-seronegative.

This clone was detected only once. The chain carries TRBV6-6 and TRBJ2-5; 10 bases are shared with TRBD1. Matching the DNA end better, TRBJ2-7 makes the J call doubtful. The CDR3 consists of 16 residues. Germline CDR1 reads MNHNY; CDR2 reads SVGAGI (reference sequence). The chain's CDR3 is CASSYRSGQGRYEQYF. DNA for the CDR3: TGTGCCAGCAGTTACCGATCGGGACAGGGGCGCTACGAGCAGTACTTC.

The gene calls are TRBV27 and TRBJ2-1, with D unresolved. The germline V gene encodes CDR1 MNHEY and CDR2 SMNVEV (reference sequence). The length of the CDR3 is 15 residues. The V end was cut by 5 bases, the J end by 8 bases, with 19 bases between. The CDR3 here is CASSPSPESFDEQFF. Written as DNA, the CDR3 is TGTGCCAGCAGTCCCTCGCCGGAGTCATTCGATGAGCAGTTCTTC.

This chain joins TRBV2 and TRBJ2-1; TRBD1 agrees at 9 bases. The CDR3 loop spans 15 amino acids. Trimming removed 6 bases from V and 4 bases from J; junction bases left unmatched: 7. Looked up from germline, CDR1 is SNHLY and CDR2 is FYNNEI. Here the CDR3 DNA reads TGTGCCAGCAGAGAGGACAGGGGCGCGTACAATGAGCAGTTCTTC. It encodes CASREDRGAYNEQFF.

The V and J genes are TRBV30 and TRBJ1-1, with 8 bases lining up with TRBD1. Per the germline V gene, CDR1 is GTSNPN and CDR2 is SVGIG (reference sequence). Losses at the gene ends were 0 bases for V and 1 base for J; bases not matched to a gene: 7. The CDR3 totals 16 residues. CDR3 protein: CAWSVRDRQWNTEAFF. Here the CDR3 DNA reads TGTGCCTGGAGTGTCCGGGACAGGCAATGGAACACTGAAGCTTTCTTT.

At least ten counts were recorded for this clone. The V call is TRBV6-1, the J call TRBJ1-6; D ambiguous. Germline CDR1 reads MNHNS; CDR2 reads SASEGT. Trimming shortened V by 6 bases and J by 9 bases, and 9 bases separated the two germline ends. The CDR3 has 12 amino acids. CDR3 sequence: CASSRGSSPLHF. In nucleotides, the CDR3 is TGTGCCAGCAGCCGGGGTAGTTCACCCCTCCACTTT.

In this sample, this clone turned up a few times. The chain is built from TRBV10-3 and TRBJ2-3; the match to TRBD2 covers 11 bases. Germline V gene lookup returns CDR1 ENHRY and CDR2 SYGVKD. The J segment lost 1 base and the V segment lost 6 bases, leaving 3 bases of the junction unmatched. CDR3 size: 15 residues. The CDR3 reads CAISGTSGRTDTQYF. The CDR3 DNA follows: TGTGCCATCAGCGGGACTAGCGGTCGCACAGATACGCAGTATTTT.